Presented here are 30 T cell receptor beta chains from one specimen sequenced in a study of human T cells and chemical hapten exposure. Described time point: pre-sensitization, week 0. The treatment was: therapeutic diphenylcyclopropenone sensitization with weekly scalp DPC. TCRdb processed the RACE reads anew with MiXCR; each CDR3 protein has one entry. This table holds about 180,000 distinct CDR3 sequences, roughly 30% found once. Sequenced material: whole blood, taken in connection with sensitization to the hapten diphenylcyclopropenone (DPC). Receptor source: a woman in her twenties or thirties with alopecia areata. Some clones in this sample may be carry-over from other donors' samples.

V and J are TRBV7-2 and TRBJ2-6; the D is unclear. Between the trimmed V and J ends, which lost 1 base and 3 bases, there was a span of 10 bases. This CDR3 is 16 amino acids long. Germline CDR1 SGHTA, CDR2 FQGNSA. This CDR3 reads CASSLESDLGANVLTF. CDR3 DNA: TGTGCCAGCAGCTTAGAGTCAGACCTTGGGGCCAACGTCCTGACTTTC.

The gene calls are TRBV29-1 and TRBJ1-2, with D maybe TRBD1 (5 bases). Germline V gives CDR1 SQVTM, CDR2 ANQGSEA. CDR3 size: 13 residues. Trimming took 3 bases from V and 8 from J, leaving 16 bases between them. As DNA, the CDR3 is TGCAGCGTTGAGGGGACTCCTTTTCTCGGCTACACCTTC. It specifies CSVEGTPFLGYTF.

This clonotype was found many times. This chain uses TRBV10-3 with TRBJ1-1, with 7 bases identical to TRBD1. With V trimmed by 4 bases and J by 1 base, 0 bases remained unmatched. Germline CDR1 reads ENHRY; CDR2 reads SYGVKD. The CDR3 has 13 amino acids. The CDR3, as DNA: TGTGCCATCAGTGGGACAGGGAACACTGAAGCTTTCTTT. Residues: CAISGTGNTEAFF.

This clonotype was seen a handful of times. The CDR3 reads CASSPLTGYDTEAFF. CDR3 nucleotides: TGTGCCAGCAGCCCACTTACCGGTTACGACACTGAAGCTTTCTTT. The V and J genes are TRBV11-3 and TRBJ1-1, with no clear D. Looked up from germline, CDR1 is SGHNT and CDR2 is YENEEA. Trimming removed 5 bases from V and 3 bases from J, with 16 bases in between. This CDR3 has 15 amino acids.

In nucleotides, the CDR3 is TGTGCCAGCAGGCAGCCGGGACAGAATTCACCCCTCCACTTT. Translation gives CASRQPGQNSPLHF. The chain links TRBV6-2 or TRBV6-3 to TRBJ1-6; 7 bases line up with TRBD1. The CDR3 length is 14 residues. After removal of 6 bases from V and 7 bases from J, the junction contained 6 bases not matched to a gene. Germline CDR1 and CDR2: MNHEY and SVGEGT.

This clonotype was seen only once. This rearrangement joins TRBV29-1 to TRBJ2-7; 8 positions match TRBD1. The germline V gene has CDR1 SQVTM and CDR2 ANQGSEA. The trim removed 5 bases at V and 0 bases at J, leaving 3 bases unmatched. This CDR3 comprises 13 residues. The CDR3 region has the DNA TGCAGCGTTAGGACAGGGCCCTCCTACGAGCAGTACTTC. Amino acid sequence: CSVRTGPSYEQYF.

V and J are TRBV20-1 and TRBJ2-1; 9 bases fit TRBD1. This CDR3 has 14 amino acids. The germline CDR1 and CDR2 sequences are DFQATT and SNEGSKA (reference sequence). Unmatched junction bases numbered 10, after V lost 5 bases and J lost 8 bases. This CDR3 is CSAGRDRDFDEQFF. DNA for the CDR3: TGCAGTGCTGGACGGGACAGGGACTTTGATGAGCAGTTCTTC.

This chain links TRBV28 with TRBJ2-7; unclear D gene. Trimming left V 5 bases short and J 5 bases short, with 16 bases between. Per germline, CDR1 MDHEN and CDR2 SYDVKM. There are 14 residues in the CDR3. The CDR3: CASSLPGSSHEQYF. CDR3 sequence (DNA): TGTGCCAGCAGTCTCCCGGGCAGTTCGCACGAGCAGTACTTC. The variable domain in full, completed from reference TRBV28 and TRBJ2-7, reads DVKVTQSSRYLVKRTGEKVFLECVQDMDHENMFWYRQDPGLGLRLIYFSYDVKMKEKGDIPEGYSVSREKKERFSLILESASTNQTSMYLCASSLPGSSHEQYFGPGTRLTVT.

This clonotype was seen more than once but under ten times. The genes are TRBV5-1 and TRBJ2-3, with TRBD2 as a possible D gene (6 bases). V lost 4 bases to trimming and J lost 4 bases, with 16 bases between them. This CDR3 has 15 amino acids. Germline V gene data show CDR1 as SGHRS and CDR2 as YFSETQ. The CDR3 nucleotides are TGCGCCAGCAGCCCGAACCTAGCGACGGCAGATACGCAGTATTTT. Its protein is CASSPNLATADTQYF. Looking up the rest from reference TRBV5-1 and TRBJ2-3 gives the full variable domain: KAGVTQTPRYLIKTRGQQVTLSCSPISGHRSVSWYQQTPGQGLQFLFEYFSETQRNKGNFPGRFSGRQFSNSRSEMNVSTLELGDSALYLCASSPNLATADTQYFGPGTRLTVL.

This clonotype was counted between two and nine times. CDR3 bases: TGTGCCAGCAGGGAAAGGCCCACAGATACGCAGTATTTT. Protein product: CASRERPTDTQYF. The V and J genes are TRBV14 and TRBJ2-3; D is uncertain. Germline loops: CDR1 SGHDN, CDR2 FVKESK. V was clipped by 6 bases and J by 2 bases, with 9 bases between them. The CDR3 extends over 13 amino acids.

This clonotype turned up a few times. The chain links TRBV28 to TRBJ2-1; D uncertain. V was pared by 6 bases and J by 4 bases, with 13 bases between. This CDR3 has 14 residues. The V gene's germline CDR1 is MDHEN and CDR2 SYDVKM. The CDR3 DNA reads as TGTGCCAGCAGCCGCGGACCCGTATACAATGAGCAGTTCTTC. Translating it yields CASSRGPVYNEQFF.

This clonotype appeared many times. The V and J genes are TRBV6-6 and TRBJ1-2; a weak D match, TRBD1 (6 bases). V lost 0 bases to trimming and J lost 1 base, with 6 bases between them. The CDR3 is 14 amino acids. In germline, CDR1 is MNHNY, CDR2 SVGAGI (reference sequence). The CDR3: CASSYSDSNYGYTF. The CDR3, as DNA: TGTGCCAGCAGTTACTCGGACAGTAACTATGGCTACACCTTC.

This chain links TRBV4-3 with TRBJ2-5; TRBD1 matches 7 bases. CDR3 length: 14 residues. Germline lookup yields CDR1 LGHNA and CDR2 YSLEER. V lost 1 base, J lost 5 bases, and 4 bases stayed unmatched. The CDR3 protein is CASSQGGRGETQYF. CDR3 nucleotide sequence: TGCGCCAGCAGCCAAGGGGGCAGGGGGGAGACCCAGTACTTC.

The chain links TRBV2 to TRBJ2-2, with D unresolved. The CDR3 has 13 residues. Trimming removed 7 bases at V and 3 bases at J, with 9 bases between. The germline V gene has CDR1 SNHLY and CDR2 FYNNEI. The DNA of the CDR3 is TGTGCCAGCACCCGAATTGACACCGGGGAGCTGTTTTTT. It specifies CASTRIDTGELFF.

V and J are TRBV7-2 and TRBJ1-1, with D hard to call. Germline CDR1 reads SGHTA; CDR2 reads FQGNSA. The CDR3 spans 12 residues. Trimming took off 2 bases at V and 8 bases at J, with 9 bases between the two ends. CDR3 sequence (DNA): TGTGCCAGCAGCTTAATGAGGCAGGAAGCTTTCTTT. This encodes CASSLMRQEAFF.

V is TRBV28 and J is TRBJ1-1; 8 nucleotides match TRBD1. The CDR3 runs to 15 residues. Germline V CDR1 and CDR2: MDHEN, SYDVKM. The V segment lost 11 bases and the J segment 1 base; nucleotides outside the gene matches: 12. CDR3 region: CASHPGGGGNTEAFF. The CDR3 DNA sequence: TGTGCCTCCCATCCAGGGGGCGGGGGGAACACTGAAGCTTTCTTT.

The J gene is TRBJ2-1, the V gene TRBV7-2; weak D call: TRBD2 (6 bases). V was shortened by 3 bases and J by 0 bases, with 9 bases between the two germline ends. CDR3 length: 15 residues. In germline, CDR1 is SGHTA, CDR2 FQGNSA. CDR3 coding DNA: TGTGCCAGCAGCTTGGTAGCGGTCTCCTACAATGAGCAGTTCTTC. Amino acid sequence: CASSLVAVSYNEQFF.

This clonotype turned up a few times. The chain recombines TRBV6-2 or TRBV6-3 with TRBJ2-7, with 8 bases fitting TRBD1. CDR3 size: 11 residues. The junction had 2 bases not matched to a gene; V was cut back by 6 bases and J by 7 bases. Germline V gene data show CDR1 as MNHEY and CDR2 as SVGEGT. CDR3 sequence (DNA): TGTGCCAGCAGACGGGACAGGGAGCAGTACTTC. Its translation: CASRRDREQYF.

This clonotype was seen ten or more times. The chain carries TRBV29-1 and TRBJ2-7; D tentatively reads TRBD1 or TRBD2 (6 bases each). Trimming pared 5 bases from V and 2 bases from J, leaving 22 bases between. The CDR3 extends over 16 amino acids. CDR1 SQVTM and CDR2 ANQGSEA come from the germline V gene. The chain's CDR3 is CSVRGIRDTSTYEQYF. CDR3 nucleotide sequence: TGCAGCGTTCGGGGGATCCGGGACACAAGCACCTACGAGCAGTACTTC.

This clonotype occurred once. The J gene is TRBJ1-2, the V gene TRBV24-1; 9 bases are a match to TRBD1. CDR1 is KGHDR and CDR2 is SFDVKD in the germline V gene. With 2 bases clipped from V and 1 base from J, the junction kept 4 bases outside the gene matches. The CDR3 is 16 amino acids. Here the CDR3 reads CATSDSPGQGNYGYTF. The CDR3 DNA follows: TGTGCCACCAGTGATTCGCCGGGACAGGGTAACTATGGCTACACCTTC.

V is TRBV20-1 and J is TRBJ1-6; maybe TRBD1 (6 bases). Trimming took 6 bases from V and 14 from J, leaving 20 bases between them. Germline assignment: CDR1 DFQATT and CDR2 SNEGSKA (reference sequence). The CDR3 covers 13 residues. CDR3 residues: CSASTRDTLALHF. Written as DNA, the CDR3 is TGCAGTGCCAGTACTCGGGACACCCTGGCCCTCCACTTT.

The V call is TRBV6-2 or TRBV6-3, the J call TRBJ1-1; D ambiguous. The CDR3 has 13 amino acids. The germline gives CDR1 MNHEY, CDR2 SVGEGT. V lost 2 bases and J lost 0, with 4 bases in between. Here the CDR3 reads CASSYDLNTEAFF. CDR3 sequence (DNA): TGTGCCAGCAGTTACGATCTGAACACTGAAGCTTTCTTT.

The chain joins TRBV7-2 to TRBJ2-5; 7 nucleotides agree with TRBD1. This CDR3 is built from 15 residues. CDR1 and CDR2 from the germline V gene are SGHTA and FQGNSA. V dropped 6 bases and J dropped 0; count of bases not matched to a gene: 7. CDR3 protein: CASRKSGQYQETQYF. In DNA form, the CDR3 reads TGTGCCAGCAGGAAATCGGGACAGTACCAAGAGACCCAGTACTTC. The entire variable domain, with the rest obtained from reference TRBV7-2 and TRBJ2-5, is as follows: GAGVSQSPSNKVTEKGKDVELRCDPISGHTALYWYRQSLGQGLEFLIYFQGNSAPDKSGLPSDRFSAERTGGSVSTLTIQRTQQEDSAVYLCASRKSGQYQETQYFGPGTRLLVL.

The chain carries TRBV28 and TRBJ2-1; TRBD1 or TRBD2 may be the D gene (6 bases each). The germline gives CDR1 MDHEN, CDR2 SYDVKM. Trimming left V 8 bases short and J 5 bases short, with 19 bases between. CDR3 length: 15 amino acids. The CDR3 bases are TGTGCCAGCGTTCCGGCGGGACGGGGGCACAATGAGCAGTTCTTC. The encoded protein is CASVPAGRGHNEQFF.

This clonotype was recorded only once. V usage is TRBV20-1 and J usage is TRBJ2-5; no definite D call. The length of the CDR3 is 14 residues. CDR1 is DFQATT and CDR2 is SNEGSKA in the germline V gene (reference sequence). V was trimmed by 0 bases and J by 4 bases, leaving 12 bases between them. The DNA of the CDR3 is TGCAGTGCTAGAGATGGCAGTACGGTAGAGACCCAGTACTTC. Translated, it gives CSARDGSTVETQYF.

The chain carries TRBV7-2 and TRBJ2-3; D is unresolved. CDR1 and CDR2 (germline): SGHTA, FQGNSA. Trimming took off 5 bases at V and 4 bases at J, with 16 bases between the two ends. CDR3 length: 15 amino acids. DNA of the CDR3: TGTGCCAGCAGCCTAGGCCATCTCGGGTCAGATACGCAGTATTTT. This translates into CASSLGHLGSDTQYF. Full variable domain (outside the CDR3, taken from reference TRBV7-2 and TRBJ2-3): GAGVSQSPSNKVTEKGKDVELRCDPISGHTALYWYRQSLGQGLEFLIYFQGNSAPDKSGLPSDRFSAERTGGSVSTLTIQRTQQEDSAVYLCASSLGHLGSDTQYFGPGTRLTVL.

This clonotype was observed a handful of times. The chain employs TRBV5-6 and TRBJ1-5; D unclear. Germline CDR1 and CDR2: SGHDT and YYEEEE. The CDR3 has 13 amino acids. V lost 1 base and J lost 4, with 6 bases in between. The CDR3 DNA is TGTGCCAGCAGCTTGTATGGGAATCAGCCCCAGCATTTT. Amino acid sequence: CASSLYGNQPQHF.

Written as DNA, the CDR3 is TGTGCCAGCAGCCAAAATTGGGGCCTAAGCAATCAGCCCCAGCATTTT. Protein sequence: CASSQNWGLSNQPQHF. The chain is built from TRBV28 and TRBJ1-5, with D possibly TRBD1 on 5 matching bases. V was cut by 6 bases and J by 1 base, with 16 bases left in between. Germline CDR1 reads MDHEN; CDR2 reads SYDVKM. The CDR3 has 16 residues.

The V gene is TRBV7-9, the J gene TRBJ1-6, with 8 bases matching TRBD1. After removal of 5 bases from V and 10 bases from J, the junction contained 10 bases not matched to a gene. Germline V lookup: CDR1 SEHNR, CDR2 FQNEAQ (reference sequence). This CDR3 spans 15 amino acids. CDR3 in amino acids: CASSQGTGAGSPLHF. CDR3 nucleotides: TGTGCCAGCAGCCAGGGGACAGGCGCAGGGTCACCCCTCCACTTT.

This clonotype was counted only a few times. The J gene is TRBJ2-5, the V gene TRBV28; 12 bases are a match to TRBD2. CDR3 length: 15 residues. V lost 4 bases to trimming and J lost 4 bases; unmatched junction nucleotides: 4. Germline V CDR1 and CDR2: MDHEN, SYDVKM. The CDR3 nucleotides read TGTGCCAGCAGTTCCGGACTAGCGGGGTTAGAGACCCAGTACTTC. Encoded protein: CASSSGLAGLETQYF.